The source of this T cell receptor (beta chain) is a study of cytomegalovirus exposure and HLA in healthy donors. Study background: Of around 400 genotyped donors, about 80% grouped in the Caucasian-associated ancestry cluster. Points from the study as a whole: A later analysis linked a missense variant in DCLRE1C to the trimming of TCR beta V and J genes. An analysis done earlier found most TCR beta V segments productive about 87% or about 30% of the time. In a later analysis, the majority of CMV-associated beta chains seemingly showed HLA restriction.

With respect to this clone: As yet, its antigen is unknown.

Primers included in the PCR were 60 Vbeta and 13 Jbeta primers. TCRdb keeps only in-frame clones here, not all; method: immunoSEQ multiplex PCR. The sample holds about 180,000 clones, approximately 80% seen once. Germline V gene sequence: CDR1 MNHNS, CDR2 SASEGT. This CDR3 has 13 amino acids. Trimming stripped 3 bases from V and 6 bases from J, with 12 bases between. This sequence was found in a woman in her 30s in good health and CMV-seronegative. The chain carries TRBV6-1 and TRBJ2-7; tentative D call: TRBD2 (5 bases). Material for sequencing was PBMCs. CDR3 coding DNA: TGTGCCAGCAGTGAGAGGGCCGTAGGCGAGCAGTACTTC. Protein sequence: CASSERAVGEQYF.